The 21 T cell receptor beta chains below come from one sample, sequenced in a study of beta chain features in type 1 diabetes. As every portion of the isolated RNA was reverse transcribed, the sequencing read expressed TCRB transcripts. Produced via immunoSEQ multiplex PCR; TCRdb's table is partial and in-frame only. The table has 860,000 or so clones, roughly a sixth seen once. Sequencing was done on a sample of naive CD4+ T cells from blood. The receptor set was obtained from a young woman in good health.

This clone showed up just a few times. V gene TRBV2 combines with J gene TRBJ2-7; 12 bases match TRBD2. CDR1 SNHLY and CDR2 FYNNEI come from the germline V gene. Trimming at V came to 5 bases and at J to 5 bases, leaving 4 bases not matched to a gene. The CDR3 is made up of 14 amino acids. CDR3 sequence (DNA): TGTGCCAGCAGTTTGACTAGCGGGAGAAACGAGCAGTACTTC. Its protein product is CASSLTSGRNEQYF.

This clone was counted only a few times. The V and J genes are TRBV7-9 and TRBJ2-3, with 7 nucleotides matching TRBD1. Germline V lookup: CDR1 SEHNR, CDR2 FQNEAQ (reference sequence). V trimming: 1 base; J trimming: 2 bases; junction bases outside the gene matches: 6. This CDR3 contains 16 residues. The CDR3 sequence: CASSLGPGGYTDTQYF. The CDR3 DNA reads as TGTGCCAGCAGCTTAGGTCCAGGGGGATACACAGATACGCAGTATTTT.

The chain is built from TRBV6-1 and TRBJ1-5; no clear D. The V gene lost 3 bases and the J gene lost 11 bases, with 11 bases spanning the gap. CDR3 length equals 12 residues. Germline V gives CDR1 MNHNS, CDR2 SASEGT. CDR3 amino acids: CASSDRNPAQHF. The CDR3, as DNA: TGTGCCAGCAGTGACAGGAATCCAGCCCAGCATTTT.

This clone was seen once. CDR3 residues: CASSPKWMAVRENTEAFF. The DNA for the CDR3 is TGTGCCAGCAGCCCCAAGTGGATGGCAGTTCGAGAGAACACTGAAGCTTTCTTT. The V and J genes are TRBV7-8 and TRBJ1-1; D gene uncertain. Germline lookup yields CDR1 SGHVS and CDR2 FQNEAQ. This CDR3 comprises 18 residues. V gave up 5 bases and J gave up 1 base, with 23 bases separating them.

J is TRBJ2-6 and V is TRBV19; D gene unclear. Germline-derived CDR1 and CDR2 are LNHDA and SQIVND (reference sequence). The V and J ends lost 5 bases and 1 base respectively, with 3 bases between them. The CDR3 totals 13 residues. CDR3 bases: TGTGCCAGTAGTCAGTCTGGGGCCAACGTCCTGACTTTC. This sequence encodes CASSQSGANVLTF.

In this sample, this clone turned up a few times. J is TRBJ2-1 and V is TRBV7-3; the match to TRBD1 covers 8 bases. Trimming cost V 5 bases and J 5 bases; bases outside gene matches: 2. Germline V gene lookup returns CDR1 SGHTA and CDR2 FQGTGA. The CDR3 has 13 amino acids. CDR3 loop: CASSRQGNNEQFF. For the CDR3, the DNA is TGTGCCAGCAGCCGACAGGGGAACAATGAGCAGTTCTTC.

The V call is TRBV9, the J call TRBJ2-5; 9 bases are shared with TRBD2. The length of the CDR3 is 15 residues. Germline CDR1 SGDLS, CDR2 YYNGEE. Trimming removed 1 base from V and 4 bases from J; junction bases left unmatched: 5. The CDR3 is CASSVSSGALETQYF. The DNA for the CDR3 is TGTGCCAGCAGCGTATCTAGCGGGGCCCTAGAGACCCAGTACTTC.

This chain links TRBV9 with TRBJ2-2, with TRBD1 as a possible D gene (5 bases). Germline V gene data show CDR1 as SGDLS and CDR2 as YYNGEE. V was clipped by 4 bases and J by 2 bases, with 12 bases between them. The CDR3 spans 15 residues. CDR3 DNA sequence: TGTGCCAGCAGCACGAGACAGCTAAACACCGGGGAGCTGTTTTTT. Its translation is CASSTRQLNTGELFF.

There are a few counts of this clone. CDR3 nucleotide sequence: TGTGCCAGCAGCTTCCGGTCTGGAAACACCATATATTTT. Its translation is CASSFRSGNTIYF. The V gene is TRBV5-6, the J gene TRBJ1-3; D is undetermined. Germline V gene sequence: CDR1 SGHDT, CDR2 YYEEEE. V lost 2 bases and J lost 1, with 4 bases in between. The CDR3 spans 13 residues.

This clone turned up a few times. The V and J genes are TRBV5-1 and TRBJ2-1, with D possibly being TRBD1 (6 bases). Germline CDR1 and CDR2: SGHRS and YFSETQ. Trimming stripped 5 bases from V and 6 bases from J, with 18 bases between. The CDR3 consists of 15 residues. The CDR3 DNA reads TGCGCCAGCAGAAGCCCTGGGGGCGTCACCAATGAGCAGTTCTTC. Amino acids: CASRSPGGVTNEQFF.

This clone was counted between two and nine times. This rearrangement joins TRBV29-1 to TRBJ2-1, with 11 bases identical to TRBD2. Germline values: CDR1 SQVTM, CDR2 ANQGSEA. V trimming: 4 bases; J trimming: 9 bases; junction bases outside the gene matches: 5. The CDR3 is 13 amino acids. The CDR3 region is CSVVAGGISEQFF. As DNA, the CDR3 is TGCAGCGTTGTAGCGGGAGGGATTAGTGAGCAGTTCTTC.

The genes are TRBV10-3 and TRBJ2-5, with D perhaps matching TRBD2 (5 bases). This CDR3 region has 15 residues. V was trimmed by 6 bases and J by 1 base, leaving 15 bases between them. Germline V gene sequence: CDR1 ENHRY, CDR2 SYGVKD. CDR3 region: CAIRNQLGPQETQYF. CDR3 in DNA: TGTGCCATCAGGAACCAACTAGGACCCCAAGAGACCCAGTACTTC.

This clone was observed a few times. The chain employs TRBV27 and TRBJ2-5; D may be TRBD1 (5 bases). Germline V CDR1 and CDR2: MNHEY, SMNVEV (reference sequence). This CDR3 has 14 residues. The V gene lost 6 bases and the J gene lost 5 bases, with 16 bases spanning the gap. CDR3 in amino acids: CASRRQLGGETQYF. The CDR3 nucleotides read TGTGCCAGCAGGAGACAGTTGGGTGGTGAGACCCAGTACTTC.

This clone was counted only a few times. The J gene is TRBJ2-2, the V gene TRBV7-8; D is uncertain. V lost 5 bases to trimming and J lost 0 bases, with 7 bases between them. This CDR3 region has 14 residues. Germline V gene lookup returns CDR1 SGHVS and CDR2 FQNEAQ. The CDR3 DNA sequence: TGTGCCAGCAGCCGTATTGCGAACACCGGGGAGCTGTTTTTT. Translated: CASSRIANTGELFF.

Remarks on this clone: The same CDR3 is also encoded by other DNA sequences in this sample. The chain links TRBV18 to TRBJ1-1; TRBD1 matches 9 bases. From germline, CDR1 is KGHSH and CDR2 LQKENI. CDR3 length: 15 residues. V was pared by 0 bases and J by 5 bases, with 4 bases of the junction left unmatched. Here the CDR3 DNA reads TGTGCCAGCTCACCACCGGGACAGGGTGGGACTGAAGCTTTCTTT. This codes for CASSPPGQGGTEAFF. The full variable domain, with the rest looked up from reference TRBV18 and TRBJ1-1, is NAGVMQNPRHLVRRRGQEARLRCSPMKGHSHVYWYRQLPEEGLKFMVYLQKENIIDESGMPKERFSAEFPKEGPSILRIQQVVRGDSAAYFCASSPPGQGGTEAFFGQGTRLTVV.

The CDR3 DNA is TGTGCCACCAGCAGTGGGGACAGGAGATCTAACTATGGCTACACCTTC. It specifies CATSSGDRRSNYGYTF. This sequence joins TRBV15 and TRBJ1-2, with TRBD1 identical over 8 bases. CDR3 size: 16 residues. The V and J ends lost 3 bases and 0 bases, in that order; junction bases with no gene match: 6. The germline V gene encodes CDR1 LNHNV and CDR2 YYDKDF (reference sequence).

Only a few counts were recorded for this clone. This chain uses TRBV4-2 with TRBJ2-2; D remains ambiguous. Between the trimmed V and J ends, which lost 2 bases and 2 bases, there was a span of 9 bases. The CDR3 has 15 amino acids. CDR1 and CDR2 (germline): LGHNA, YNFKEQ. The CDR3: CASSQLTANTGELFF. CDR3 sequence (DNA): TGTGCCAGCAGCCAACTGACTGCAAACACCGGGGAGCTGTTTTTT.

In its sample, this clone was seen a few times. This sequence joins TRBV28 and TRBJ1-2; no clear D. The germline V and J ends were trimmed by 2 bases and 2 bases, with 6 bases remaining between them. This CDR3 is 13 amino acids long. Germline CDR1 MDHEN, CDR2 SYDVKM. The CDR3 is CASSLLQNYGYTF. The CDR3 coding sequence is TGTGCCAGCAGTTTACTCCAGAACTATGGCTACACCTTC.

This clone was detected only a few times. The genes are TRBV28 and TRBJ2-7; TRBD2 matches 9 bases. V lost 4 bases and J lost 1; bases outside the gene matches: 2. Per the germline V gene, CDR1 is MDHEN and CDR2 is SYDVKM. The CDR3 loop spans 14 amino acids. DNA of the CDR3: TGTGCCAGCAGTTGGCGGGAGGGATCCTACGAGCAGTACTTC. It yields the protein CASSWREGSYEQYF.

This clone has more than one count but fewer than ten. V is TRBV5-1 and J is TRBJ2-3; possible D gene TRBD1, 6 bases. Trimming took 0 bases from V and 0 from J, leaving 8 bases between them. The germline V gene encodes CDR1 SGHRS and CDR2 YFSETQ. CDR3 length: 15 residues. The CDR3 DNA reads TGCGCCAGCAGCTTGGGGACAGTTAGCACAGATACGCAGTATTTT. It is translated as CASSLGTVSTDTQYF.

There are a few counts of this clone. The chain uses TRBV27 and TRBJ2-3, with 7 bases aligning to TRBD2. CDR1 and CDR2 (germline): MNHEY, SMNVEV (reference sequence). There are 13 residues in the CDR3. J gave up 6 bases and V 5 bases, and 5 bases lay outside the gene matches. The CDR3 loop reads CASSRTRRDTQYF. The CDR3 DNA sequence: TGTGCCAGCAGTCGGACTAGGCGGGATACGCAGTATTTT.